The source of this TCR beta chain is a study of T cells expressing NK-cell markers. Study-level information: Sorted T-cell subsets CD3+CD56+NKG2C+, CD3+CD56+NKG2C- and CD3+CD56-NKG2C+ were TCR beta-sequenced. Study-level results: Among CD8+ T cells from roughly six donors, dominant NKG2C+ clonotypes accounted for roughly 1.0-7.0%. The leading position in the CD3+CD56-NKG2C+ fraction of a handful of donors also went to these clonotypes.

Notes on this clonotype: No antigen is known for it.

Germline values: CDR1 SEHNR, CDR2 FQNEAQ (reference sequence). This CDR3 region has 12 residues. Production of TCR beta cDNA relied on 5'RACE template switching with UMIs. TCRdb re-called the 5' RACE reads, yielding one record per CDR3 amino acid sequence without DNA. The table lists 300,000 or so distinct CDR3 sequences. The TCR sequence derives from a woman aged 18-69 years in good health. The rearrangement uses TRBV7-9 and TRBJ1-1. The sample comprised blood T cells: a sorted CD56 or NKG2C T cell subset, CD4+ or CD8+ T cells, or bulk PBMC T cells (not recorded which). The CDR3 reads CASSLIDIEAFF.